The clone carrying this TCR beta chain was counted ten times or more. Its antigen is not identified. The data belong to a study of shared clonotypes between healthy human individuals. Overall study: The cohort had a couple of women and a few men, ages 18 to 49.

Across several immunoSEQ plates, the genomic DNA of each subset was split evenly. Sequencing was performed with immunoSEQ multiplex PCR; in TCRdb, only in-frame clones are kept and a portion is missing. The repertoire includes 97,000 or so clones, about half of them detected once, and roughly 15% sits in the top ten. There were no recent acute infections or vaccinations among the donors, who were healthy HIV-negative adults. Findings and caveats of the study: Donor scarcity curtailed the genetic and exposure-history diversity represented herein.

Germline V gene sequence: CDR1 LNHDA, CDR2 SQIVND (reference sequence). V was clipped by 7 bases and J by 4 bases, with 25 bases between them. The length of the CDR3 is 17 residues. The rearrangement uses TRBV19 and TRBJ1-2, with D perhaps matching TRBD1 (6 bases). The specimen was PBMCs. The clonotype originates from a woman in her thirties or forties in good health. Some clones in this sample may be carry-over from other donors' samples. The CDR3: CASTPQSHGGPAYGYTF. The CDR3 nucleotides read TGTGCCAGTACTCCTCAAAGCCACGGGGGCCCAGCCTATGGCTACACCTTC.